The next 14 T cell receptor beta chains were all read from a single sample in a study of OX40 agonist ivuxolimab in advanced cancers. The protocol was immunoSEQ multiplex PCR, while the TCRdb copy is restricted to in-frame clones and leaves out a portion. The table records about 54,000 clones, about 89% of them present only once. The sequenced sample was CD4+ or CD8+ T cells sorted from blood, obtained in a trial of the OX40 agonist ivuxolimab. Every receptor here comes from an adult with an advanced solid tumor such as melanoma, head and neck, liver or kidney cancer.

V gene TRBV7-3 combines with J gene TRBJ1-2, with D unresolved. There are 15 residues in the CDR3. The V gene lost 5 bases and the J gene lost 3 bases, with 16 bases spanning the gap. Germline V gene data show CDR1 as SGHTA and CDR2 as FQGTGA. The DNA of the CDR3 is TGTGCCAGCAGCCCTTCCTTGACTGGGGACTATGGCTACACCTTC. It is translated as CASSPSLTGDYGYTF.

The V gene is TRBV9, the J gene TRBJ2-1; D not resolved. The CDR3 is 14 amino acids. Trimming removed 7 bases from V and 0 bases from J, with 11 bases in between. Germline CDR1 and CDR2: SGDLS and YYNGEE. As DNA, the CDR3 is TGTGCCAGCCGTCCTTTGAGCTCCTACAATGAGCAGTTCTTC. This sequence encodes CASRPLSSYNEQFF.

This rearrangement joins TRBV5-5 to TRBJ1-4; possibly TRBD1 for D (5 bases). Germline V lookup: CDR1 SGHKS, CDR2 YYEKEE (reference sequence). V lost 4 bases and J lost 7, with 17 bases in between. The CDR3 runs 15 residues. The CDR3 region is CASSPYAGGGEKLFF. The DNA of the CDR3 is TGTGCCAGCAGCCCCTACGCGGGGGGAGGTGAAAAACTGTTTTTT.

V gene TRBV5-4 combines with J gene TRBJ2-6; TRBD1 is a possible D gene (7 bases). Germline CDR1 reads SGHNT; CDR2 reads YYREEE (reference sequence). There are 15 residues in the CDR3. V lost 4 bases to trimming and J lost 4 bases, with 12 bases between them. CDR3 amino acids: CASSRGTVGANVLTF. The CDR3 DNA is TGTGCCAGCAGCCGCGGGACAGTCGGGGCCAACGTCCTGACTTTC. Full variable domain (missing parts from reference TRBV5-4 and TRBJ2-6): ETGVTQSPTHLIKTRGQQVTLRCSSQSGHNTVSWYQQALGQGPQFIFQYYREEENGRGNFPPRFSGLQFPNYSSELNVNALELDDSALYLCASSRGTVGANVLTFGAGSRLTVL.

The V and J genes are TRBV4-2 and TRBJ1-5; unclear D gene. The ends were cut back, 6 bases at V and 6 bases at J, with 18 bases in the middle. The CDR3 runs 15 residues. Germline V gene sequence: CDR1 LGHNA, CDR2 YNFKEQ. The DNA for the CDR3 is TGTGCCAGCAGTCCACATGAGAGGGAGGCTCAGCCCCAGCATTTT. This codes for CASSPHEREAQPQHF.

Turning to this clone: This sample also contains other DNA sequences that code for the same CDR3. The chain has TRBV7-2 and TRBJ1-1; 7 bases match TRBD1. V lost 1 base, J lost 4 bases, and 6 bases stayed unmatched. This CDR3 is 15 amino acids long. From germline, CDR1 is SGHTA and CDR2 FQGNSA. CDR3 in DNA: TGTGCCAGCAGCTTAGGGCCAGGGGGGGGCACTGAAGCTTTCTTT. Encoded protein: CASSLGPGGGTEAFF.

The chain joins TRBV2 to TRBJ1-3, with D hard to call. Germline assignment: CDR1 SNHLY and CDR2 FYNNEI. Deletions cut 5 bases from V and 11 bases from J, with 13 bases between. The CDR3 runs to 12 residues. CDR3 residues: CASSSQMFAIYF. Written as DNA, the CDR3 is TGTGCCAGCAGTTCCCAGATGTTCGCCATATATTTT. Based on the CDR3 plus reference TRBV2 and TRBJ1-3, the full variable domain is EPEVTQTPSHQVTQMGQEVILRCVPISNHLYFYWYRQILGQKVEFLVSFYNNEISEKSEIFDDQFSVERPDGSNFTLKIRSTKLEDSAMYFCASSSQMFAIYFGEGSWLTVV.

J is TRBJ1-3 and V is TRBV6-6; no reliable D call. V lost 5 bases, J lost 0 bases, and 14 bases lay in between. Germline-derived CDR1 and CDR2 are MNHNY and SVGAGI (reference sequence). This CDR3 has 16 residues. The CDR3 region is CASSGQSLSSGNTIYF. DNA of the CDR3: TGTGCCAGCAGTGGCCAGTCCTTGAGCTCTGGAAACACCATATATTTT.

CDR3 amino acids: CASSLSPGGTDTQYF. CDR3 DNA sequence: TGCGCCAGCAGCCTCTCCCCTGGAGGCACAGATACGCAGTATTTT. The chain carries TRBV5-1 and TRBJ2-3, with D uncertain. The CDR3 contains 15 residues. Germline V gene sequence: CDR1 SGHRS, CDR2 YFSETQ. Trimming pared 4 bases from V and 1 base from J, leaving 13 bases between.

V and J are TRBV28 and TRBJ1-6; TRBD1 aligns across 8 bases. Per germline, CDR1 MDHEN and CDR2 SYDVKM. The CDR3 consists of 14 residues. The J segment lost 7 bases and the V segment lost 2 bases, leaving 1 base of the junction unmatched. The CDR3 coding sequence is TGTGCCAGCAGTTTAGGGACAGGAAATTCACCCCTCCACTTT. Translated: CASSLGTGNSPLHF.

This rearrangement joins TRBV4-2 to TRBJ2-1; 10 bases are a match to TRBD2. Losses at the gene ends were 4 bases for V and 4 bases for J; bases not matched to a gene: 4. This CDR3 comprises 15 residues. Germline V CDR1 and CDR2: LGHNA, YNFKEQ. The CDR3: CASSRGLAEYNEQFF. DNA for the CDR3: TGTGCCAGCAGCCGAGGACTAGCGGAATACAATGAGCAGTTCTTC.

The rearrangement joins TRBV5-1 to TRBJ2-7, with 8 nucleotides matching TRBD2. CDR1 is SGHRS, CDR2 YFSETQ, per germline. J lost 2 bases, V lost 4 bases, and 5 bases had no gene match. This CDR3 spans 14 amino acids. The CDR3 sequence is CASSDPGGTYEQYF. In DNA form, the CDR3 reads TGCGCCAGCAGCGATCCGGGGGGGACCTACGAGCAGTACTTC.

This chain joins TRBV5-1 and TRBJ2-2; perhaps TRBD1 as D (5 bases). Germline lookup yields CDR1 SGHRS and CDR2 YFSETQ. The V end was cut by 0 bases, the J end by 2 bases, with 8 bases between. CDR3 length: 15 amino acids. CDR3 in amino acids: CASSLGTFNTGELFF. The CDR3 region has the DNA TGCGCCAGCAGCTTGGGGACATTCAACACCGGGGAGCTGTTTTTT.

DNA of the CDR3: TGTGCCAGCAGCTTGGTTATGGGGGGGCCCTACAATGAGCAGTTCTTC. Protein: CASSLVMGGPYNEQFF. The chain uses TRBV5-6 and TRBJ2-1; perhaps TRBD2 as D (7 bases). The CDR3 sequence is 16 residues long. V was cut by 0 bases and J by 2 bases, with 12 bases left in between. Germline V CDR1 and CDR2: SGHDT, YYEEEE.